The clone carrying this T cell receptor (beta chain) was seen a handful of times. The sample comes from a study of human T cells and chemical hapten exposure. One entry per CDR3 protein results from TCRdb running MiXCR on the RACE reads. The sample shows some 100,000 distinct CDR3 sequences, about 9.3% of them seen only once. Sample time point: patch test 2, 6 weeks after DPC sensitization. Regarding treatment: therapeutic diphenylcyclopropenone sensitization with weekly scalp DPC. V was cut by 1 base and J by 5 bases, with 11 bases left in between. The CDR3 length is 15 residues. The germline CDR1 and CDR2 sequences are SGHDN and FVKESK.

Sequenced here: whole blood, sampled in connection with sensitization to the hapten diphenylcyclopropenone (DPC). The TCR sequence derives from a middle-aged woman with alopecia areata. Some clones in this sample may be carry-over from other donors' samples. The chain uses TRBV14 and TRBJ2-2; D is undetermined. The CDR3: CASSQVFQVTGELFF. CDR3 coding DNA: TGTGCCAGCAGCCAAGTATTCCAGGTGACCGGGGAGCTGTTTTTT. The full variable domain, completed using reference TRBV14 and TRBJ2-2, is EAGVTQFPSHSVIEKGQTVTLRCDPISGHDNLYWYRRVMGKEIKFLLHFVKESKQDESGMPNNRFLAERTGGTYSTLKVQPAELEDSGVYFCASSQVFQVTGELFFGEGSRLTVL.